This T cell receptor (beta chain) was recorded in a study of cytomegalovirus exposure and HLA in healthy donors. On the study more broadly: The same platform as the roughly 630 first-cohort repertoires was used for the 95 to 150 validation repertoires, a later analysis reported.

This clone was seen a handful of times. Its antigen remains unidentified. This sample also contains other DNA sequences that code for the same CDR3. This CDR3 spans 13 amino acids. In germline, CDR1 is GTSNPN, CDR2 SVGIG (reference sequence). V lost 2 bases to trimming and J lost 0 bases; unmatched junction nucleotides: 1. Overall study results and limits: The tendency of first-cohort TCR clusters to co-occur in the 120 validation repertoires was identified by a subsequent analysis. The study found most TCR sequences rare, yet found some public TCRs in many donors. The listing of roughly 160 TCR beta chains classed them as cytomegalovirus-associated.

Only in-frame clones appear in the TCRdb table, and some are missing; sequencing was by immunoSEQ multiplex PCR. The table shows approximately 270,000 clones, with more than 75% occurring only once. The source is a man younger than 30 in good health and CMV-seropositive. Sequences were obtained from PBMCs. This chain uses TRBV30 with TRBJ2-7; 7 bases align to TRBD1. CDR3 sequence: CAWSRDSSYEQYF. CDR3 nucleotide sequence: TGTGCCTGGAGTCGGGACAGCTCCTACGAGCAGTACTTC.